One sample yielded the 18 T cell receptor beta chains listed below, sequenced in a study of blood T cell repertoires in COVID-19. The repertoire was sequenced with immunoSEQ multiplex PCR; TCRdb's copy has only in-frame clones and lacks some. This table has fewer than 350,000 clones, 88% appearing once. Material for sequencing was peripheral blood. The receptor source for this set is a young man with active or convalescent COVID-19.

V usage is TRBV15 and J usage is TRBJ2-1; unclear D gene. Trimming cost V 11 bases and J 8 bases, with 13 bases left between them. CDR3 size: 11 residues. CDR1 and CDR2 (germline): LNHNV, YYDKDF (reference sequence). CDR3 coding DNA: TGTGCCTTATGGGTGGGCGATGAGCAGTTCTTC. Protein sequence: CALWVGDEQFF.

This clone occurred a few times. The V gene is TRBV9, the J gene TRBJ2-1, with 12 bases identical to TRBD2. This CDR3 has 16 amino acids. Germline V gives CDR1 SGDLS, CDR2 YYNGEE. The ends lost 3 bases at V and 2 bases at J; junction bases unmatched: 3. The CDR3 spells CASSGASGGAYNEQFF. The CDR3, as DNA: TGTGCCAGCAGCGGAGCTAGCGGGGGGGCCTACAATGAGCAGTTCTTC.

V gene TRBV5-5 combines with J gene TRBJ2-7; the D gene is possibly TRBD1 (6 bases). Trimming pared 4 bases from V and 0 bases from J, leaving 11 bases between. This CDR3 comprises 14 residues. Germline V gene data show CDR1 as SGHKS and CDR2 as YYEKEE (reference sequence). In nucleotides, the CDR3 is TGTGCCAGCAGCAACAGGGCAAGCTCCTACGAGCAGTACTTC. It encodes CASSNRASSYEQYF. The full variable domain, completed using reference TRBV5-5 and TRBJ2-7, is DAGVTQSPTHLIKTRGQQVTLRCSPISGHKSVSWYQQVLGQGPQFIFQYYEKEERGRGNFPDRFSARQFPNYSSELNVNALLLGDSALYLCASSNRASSYEQYFGPGTRLTVT.

This chain links TRBV13 with TRBJ2-2, with TRBD1 matching 7 bases. V gave up 0 bases and J gave up 6 bases; unmatched junction bases: 10. CDR1 is PRHDT, CDR2 FYEKMQ, per germline (reference sequence). The CDR3 length is 17 residues. The CDR3 sequence is CASSLGPGQVRAGELFF. The CDR3 nucleotides read TGTGCCAGCAGCTTAGGACCCGGACAGGTCAGGGCCGGGGAGCTGTTTTTT.

The chain employs TRBV13 and TRBJ2-7; 7 nucleotides align to TRBD2. This CDR3 region has 20 residues. The germline gives CDR1 PRHDT, CDR2 FYEKMQ (reference sequence). Germline trimming cut 2 bases from V and 1 base from J; bases unmatched to any gene: 20. In DNA, the CDR3 is TGTGCCAGCAGCTTAATCAATGGAAGGTGGGGCGGGGGTTTGTCCTACGAGCAGTACTTC. Translating gives CASSLINGRWGGGLSYEQYF.

Concerning this clone: A much larger clone sits a single nucleotide away, making a read error possible. The chain carries TRBV4-3 and TRBJ2-6; the D gene is possibly TRBD2 (6 bases). The length of the CDR3 is 16 residues. From germline, CDR1 is LGHNA and CDR2 YSLEER. Written as DNA, the CDR3 is TGCGCCAGCAGCCGCAAGGAGGGGTCTGGGGCCAACGTCCTGATTTTC. It encodes CASSRKEGSGANVLIF.

The chain joins TRBV4-2 to TRBJ2-2; D perhaps matches TRBD1 (6 bases). The length of the CDR3 is 14 residues. Trimming left V 0 bases short and J 4 bases short, with 6 bases between. Germline V CDR1 and CDR2: LGHNA, YNFKEQ. The CDR3, as DNA: TGTGCCAGCAGCCAAGAAGGGGGCACCGGGGAGCTGTTTTTT. Translating it yields CASSQEGGTGELFF.

The V and J genes are TRBV6-1 and TRBJ1-1, with 7 bases fitting TRBD1. The CDR3 is 16 amino acids. Germline assignment: CDR1 MNHNS and CDR2 SASEGT. The J segment lost 0 bases and the V segment lost 3 bases, leaving 7 bases of the junction unmatched. CDR3 in DNA: TGTGCCAGCAGTGACGGGCAGGGGGTAATGAACACTGAAGCTTTCTTT. As protein: CASSDGQGVMNTEAFF.

This chain joins TRBV10-2 and TRBJ1-3; D is unclear. Trimming cost V 6 bases and J 5 bases, with 8 bases left between them. Germline V gene data show CDR1 as WSHSY and CDR2 as SAAADI. The CDR3 is 12 residues long. The CDR3 DNA follows: TGCGCCAGCAGCCAGAACCGAAACACCATATATTTT. As protein: CASSQNRNTIYF.

This clone was seen only once. The CDR3 DNA follows: TGTGCCAGCTCACCACCGAGAGTGGCACAGCTAGCCAAAAACATTCAGTACTTC. Protein product: CASSPPRVAQLAKNIQYF. The V gene is TRBV18, the J gene TRBJ2-4, with D uncertain. V dropped 0 bases and J dropped 0 bases, with 15 bases sitting between them. This CDR3 is built from 18 residues. The germline gives CDR1 KGHSH, CDR2 LQKENI.

V is TRBV3-1 (or the pseudogene TRBV3-2) and J is TRBJ2-2, with 8 bases fitting TRBD1. This CDR3 is 17 amino acids long. CDR1 is LGHDT and CDR2 is YNNKEL in the germline V gene (reference sequence). Trimming cost V 1 base and J 3 bases; bases outside gene matches: 7. Written as DNA, the CDR3 is TGTGCCAGCAGCCAAGCGCAAGGACAGGGTGACACCGGGGAGCTGTTTTTT. Protein product: CASSQAQGQGDTGELFF.

The chain couples TRBV27 to TRBJ1-4; 7 bases are a match to TRBD1. J was trimmed by 8 bases and V by 9 bases; bases with no gene match: 12. Per germline, CDR1 MNHEY and CDR2 SMNVEV (reference sequence). The CDR3 is 14 amino acids. CDR3 sequence reads: CASRLSGGDEKLFF. CDR3 DNA sequence: TGTGCCAGTAGGTTATCAGGGGGTGACGAAAAACTGTTTTTT. The whole variable domain, remainder taken from reference TRBV27 and TRBJ1-4, is EAQVTQNPRYLITVTGKKLTVTCSQNMNHEYMSWYRQDPGLGLRQIYYSMNVEVTDKGDVPEGYKVSRKEKRNFPLILESPSPNQTSLYFCASRLSGGDEKLFFGSGTQLSVL.

The V and J genes are TRBV9 and TRBJ2-2, with a possible D match to TRBD1 (5 bases). This CDR3 has 15 residues. Germline loops: CDR1 SGDLS, CDR2 YYNGEE. V lost 1 base and J 3 bases, leaving 10 bases between the germline ends. The CDR3 sequence: CASSVTGADTGELFF. In DNA, the CDR3 is TGTGCCAGCAGCGTAACTGGGGCGGACACCGGGGAGCTGTTTTTT.

This chain joins TRBV6-5 and TRBJ1-5, with TRBD1 matching over 8 bases. The CDR3 covers 14 residues. After removal of 6 bases from V and 3 bases from J, the junction contained 4 bases not matched to a gene. CDR1 and CDR2 (germline): MNHEY, SVGAGI. CDR3: CASSTQGDNQPQHF. CDR3 nucleotide sequence: TGTGCCAGCAGCACACAGGGGGACAATCAGCCCCAGCATTTT.

V and J are TRBV6-5 and TRBJ1-3; TRBD1 aligns across 7 bases. The germline gives CDR1 MNHEY, CDR2 SVGAGI. This CDR3 has 15 residues. The junction had 5 bases not matched to a gene; V was cut back by 4 bases and J by 2 bases. The CDR3 reads CASSFAGGAGNTIYF. The CDR3 region has the DNA TGTGCCAGCAGTTTCGCAGGGGGAGCTGGAAACACCATATATTTT.

The V call is TRBV3-1 (or the pseudogene TRBV3-2), the J call TRBJ1-2; the match to TRBD1 covers 7 bases. The CDR3 length is 16 residues. Germline V gene lookup returns CDR1 LGHDT and CDR2 YNNKEL (reference sequence). Trimming cost V 4 bases and J 0 bases; bases outside gene matches: 8. This chain's CDR3 is CASSLPPGQTNYGYTF. CDR3 nucleotide sequence: TGTGCCAGCAGCCTCCCTCCGGGACAGACTAACTATGGCTACACCTTC.

The chain couples TRBV6-5 to TRBJ1-1; D is undetermined. Per germline, CDR1 MNHEY and CDR2 SVGAGI. This CDR3 spans 13 amino acids. V dropped 4 bases and J dropped 11 bases, with 17 bases sitting between them. The CDR3 loop reads CASSSLGVMPAFF. The CDR3 DNA reads as TGTGCCAGCAGTTCCCTGGGAGTAATGCCCGCTTTCTTT.

The CDR3 nucleotides are TGTGCCAGCAGCTTAGCCTGGGGGCAGGGTTCACCCCTCCACTTT. The encoded protein is CASSLAWGQGSPLHF. This chain connects TRBV7-6 to TRBJ1-6; maybe TRBD1 (6 bases). The CDR3 runs to 15 residues. CDR1 and CDR2 from the germline V gene are SGHVS and FNYEAQ. The V end was cut by 0 bases, the J end by 9 bases, with 12 bases between.